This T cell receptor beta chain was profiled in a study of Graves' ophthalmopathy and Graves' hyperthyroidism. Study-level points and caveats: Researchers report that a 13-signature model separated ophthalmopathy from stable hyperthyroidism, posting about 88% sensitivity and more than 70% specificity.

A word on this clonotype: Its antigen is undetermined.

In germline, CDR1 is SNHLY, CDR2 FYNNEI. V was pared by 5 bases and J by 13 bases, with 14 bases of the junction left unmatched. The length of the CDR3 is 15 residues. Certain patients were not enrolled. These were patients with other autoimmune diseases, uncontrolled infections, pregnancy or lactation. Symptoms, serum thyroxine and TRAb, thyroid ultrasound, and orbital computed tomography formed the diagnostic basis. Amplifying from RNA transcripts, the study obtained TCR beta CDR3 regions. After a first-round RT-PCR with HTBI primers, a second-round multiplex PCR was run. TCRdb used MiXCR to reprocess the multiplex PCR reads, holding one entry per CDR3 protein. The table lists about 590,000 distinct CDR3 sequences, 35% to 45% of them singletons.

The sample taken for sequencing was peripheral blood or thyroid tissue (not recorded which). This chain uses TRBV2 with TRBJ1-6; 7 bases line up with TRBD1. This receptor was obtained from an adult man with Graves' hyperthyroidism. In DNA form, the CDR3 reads TGTGCCAGCAGTTTATCCCCCAGGGGGAACGGGCCCCTCCACTTT. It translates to CASSLSPRGNGPLHF.